The source of this T cell receptor beta chain is a study of vaccination and CD4 T cells after COVID-19. Overall study: Nasal swab PCR had shown SARS-CoV-2 positivity in the convalescent patients (roughly 9 mild cases, one severe case). The study's findings and limits: For SARS-CoV-2-reactive clonotypes, the median went from approximately 21 to 40, a nonsignificant increase.

The CDR3 extends over 12 amino acids. The germline V gene has CDR1 SGHTA and CDR2 FQGNSA. Trimming took 11 bases from V and 2 from J, leaving 11 bases between them. Oncomine TCR Beta short-read sequencing was applied to DNA from cultured CD4+ T cells. From CD4+ T cells that had been cultured, genomic DNA was extracted. Each CDR3 protein is one row after TCRdb ran MiXCR on the PCR reads. The repertoire has 20,000 to 30,000 distinct CDR3 sequences, 28% of them found once; the top ten carry just over 7%. Turning to this clonotype: The antigen is undetermined.

Time point defined: late sampling 161 to 241 days after vaccination in three convalescent patients. Treatment noted: approximately nine-day PBMC culture with coronavirus spike peptide pools or control peptides (ViraFEST assay). ViraFEST enlarged antigen-specific T cell populations with peptide pools and afterwards sequenced TCRs. The sequencing here drew on CD4+ T cells from blood, cultured in vitro, taken about 7 months after SARS-CoV-2 vaccination. The chain uses TRBV7-2 and TRBJ2-3; a possible D gene is TRBD2 (5 bases). This sequence was found in a human donor who had recovered from COVID-19. Written as DNA, the CDR3 is TGTGCCTCAATGAGGGACACAGATACGCAGTATTTT. Translation gives CASMRDTDTQYF.